The 2 T cell receptor beta chains presented below share a single source sample, sequenced in a study of blood T cell repertoires in COVID-19. The data were produced by immunoSEQ multiplex PCR, yet TCRdb's version contains in-frame clones alone and is incomplete. This sample has approximately 390,000 clones, with nearly 90% found just once. Sequencing used PBMCs or T cells enriched from blood (not recorded which). Source of these receptors: a woman in her forties with acute COVID-19.

The chain is built from TRBV11-2 and TRBJ1-1; D unclear. The germline V gene encodes CDR1 SGHAT and CDR2 FQNNGV. CDR3 length: 13 amino acids. V gave up 3 bases and J gave up 6 bases, with 11 bases separating them. This CDR3 is CASSFPRGSEAFF. For the CDR3, the DNA is TGTGCCAGCAGCTTCCCCCGGGGATCTGAAGCTTTCTTT.

The V call is TRBV30, the J call TRBJ2-5; D unresolved. CDR1 is GTSNPN, CDR2 SVGIG, per germline (reference sequence). The V and J ends lost 0 bases and 0 bases respectively, with 8 bases between them. There are 14 residues in the CDR3. The CDR3 DNA reads TGTGCCTGGAGTGTAGCAACCTACCAAGAGACCCAGTACTTC. This encodes CAWSVATYQETQYF.